Below, 2 T cell receptor beta chains from the same sample are listed, as sequenced in a study of T cells after yellow fever vaccination. TCRdb processed the 5' RACE reads anew with MiXCR; each CDR3 protein has one entry. The sample lists some 150,000 distinct CDR3 sequences, 8% to 13% occurring once. Here the sequenced sample was CD8+ T cells sorted from PBMCs, taken 15 days after the yellow fever booster vaccination. These receptor sequences come from a man aged 18 to 35 who received the YFV17D yellow fever vaccine.

The chain couples TRBV29-1 to TRBJ2-1; 9 positions match TRBD1. In germline, CDR1 is SQVTM, CDR2 ANQGSEA. CDR3 length equals 16 residues. Trimming took 7 bases from V and 6 from J; bases not matched to a gene: 16. Here the CDR3 reads CSDKTNRGRVPNEQFF. CDR3 sequence (DNA): TGCAGCGACAAAACAAACAGGGGGCGAGTCCCCAATGAGCAGTTCTTC.

This clonotype was observed a handful of times. The chain joins TRBV5-6 to TRBJ1-4; TRBD1 might be the D (5 bases). Per the germline V gene, CDR1 is SGHDT and CDR2 is YYEEEE. The CDR3 is 13 amino acids. Trimming took 2 bases from V and 8 from J, leaving 10 bases between them. DNA for the CDR3: TGTGCCAGCAGCTTCGGGGCGTTGGAAAAACTGTTTTTT. This sequence encodes CASSFGALEKLFF.